The clone carrying this T cell receptor beta chain was found once. Looked up from germline, CDR1 is SGHTS and CDR2 is YDEGEE. The CDR3 contains 15 residues. The ends lost 4 bases at V and 2 bases at J; junction bases unmatched: 8. These data belong to a study of blood T cell repertoires in COVID-19. At the level of the study: Sites in the United States, Italy and Spain provided acute and convalescent COVID-19 samples.

Original processing notes: Scientists estimated how many nucleated cells there were by amplifying reference gene primers. Libraries were prepared by immunoSEQ multiplex PCR; TCRdb keeps only in-frame clonotypes and omits some of them. That table is the source of V, J and clone size, and D and trimming were worked out from the DNA. The data show 250,000 to 350,000 clones, around 90% seen once. The sequence was obtained from a woman aged 35 to 49 who had recovered from COVID-19. The sequenced sample consisted of peripheral blood. The chain links TRBV5-8 to TRBJ2-7; 8 positions match TRBD1. The CDR3 reads CASSHPGQAPYEQYF. CDR3 coding DNA: TGTGCCAGCAGCCATCCGGGACAGGCCCCCTACGAGCAGTACTTC.